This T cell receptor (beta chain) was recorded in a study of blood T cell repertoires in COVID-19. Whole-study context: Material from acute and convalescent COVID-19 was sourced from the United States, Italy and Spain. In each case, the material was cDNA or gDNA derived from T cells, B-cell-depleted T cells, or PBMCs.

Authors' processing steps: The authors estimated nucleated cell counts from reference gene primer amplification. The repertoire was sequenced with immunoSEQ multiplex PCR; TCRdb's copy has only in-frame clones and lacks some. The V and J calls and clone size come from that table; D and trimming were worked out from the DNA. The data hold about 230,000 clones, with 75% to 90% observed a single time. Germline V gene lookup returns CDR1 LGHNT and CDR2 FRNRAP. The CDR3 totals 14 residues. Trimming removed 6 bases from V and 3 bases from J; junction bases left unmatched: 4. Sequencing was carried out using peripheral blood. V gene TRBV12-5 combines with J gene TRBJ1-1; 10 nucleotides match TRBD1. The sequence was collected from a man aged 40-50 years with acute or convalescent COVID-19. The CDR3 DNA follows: TGTGCTAGTGGACCCGGGACAGGGGACACTGAAGCTTTCTTT. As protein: CASGPGTGDTEAFF. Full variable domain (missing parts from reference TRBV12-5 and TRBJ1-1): DARVTQTPRHKVTEMGQEVTMRCQPILGHNTVFWYRQTMMQGLELLAYFRNRAPLDDSGMPKDRFSAEMPDATLATLKIQPSEPRDSAVYFCASGPGTGDTEAFFGQGTRLTVV.